These 8 T cell receptor beta chains were all obtained from the same sample, sequenced in a study of shared clonotypes between healthy human individuals. Assay: immunoSEQ multiplex PCR; the TCRdb copy retains only in-frame clones and omits some. The table includes 2 million to 2.5 million clones, roughly 93% detected once. The sample taken for sequencing was naive CD4+ T cells from PBMCs. The subset was: CD45RA+ positively selected. The receptors originated from a man between 18 and 35 years old in good health. Some clones in this sample may be carry-over from other donors' samples.

V gene TRBV11-2 combines with J gene TRBJ1-4; maybe TRBD1 (6 bases). Trimming took 4 bases from V and 6 from J, leaving 9 bases between them. Germline V lookup: CDR1 SGHAT, CDR2 FQNNGV. The CDR3 has 13 amino acids. The CDR3 DNA follows: TGTGCCAGCAGCTGGGGGGCGGATGAAAAACTGTTTTTT. It encodes CASSWGADEKLFF.

This clone was seen more than once but under ten times. Other DNA sequences of this sample code for an identical CDR3. This chain joins TRBV7-3 and TRBJ1-1; D perhaps matches TRBD1 (5 bases). Per germline, CDR1 SGHTA and CDR2 FQGTGA. The CDR3 is made up of 13 amino acids. V lost 0 bases and J 3 bases, leaving 5 bases between the germline ends. CDR3 sequence reads: CASSLTRDTEAFF. The CDR3 nucleotides are TGTGCCAGCAGCTTAACCAGGGACACTGAAGCTTTCTTT.

The CDR3 spells CASSQGLSSRAEAFF. DNA of the CDR3: TGTGCCAGCAGCCAAGGCCTCAGTTCGAGGGCTGAAGCTTTCTTT. The genes are TRBV14 and TRBJ1-1; D is ambiguous. V lost 1 base and J lost 6, with 15 bases in between. This CDR3 contains 15 residues. The germline gives CDR1 SGHDN, CDR2 FVKESK.

The chain joins TRBV7-2 to TRBJ2-7; 9 bases align to TRBD2. CDR1 is SGHTA, CDR2 FQGNSA, per germline. The V segment lost 4 bases and the J segment 3 bases; nucleotides outside the gene matches: 16. The CDR3 sequence is 18 residues long. The CDR3 here is CASSSLWREGGEVYEQYF. CDR3 sequence (DNA): TGTGCCAGCAGCTCCCTTTGGCGGGAGGGAGGGGAGGTCTACGAGCAGTACTTC.

With regard to this clone: Other DNA sequences in the same sample also yield this CDR3. This chain uses TRBV5-1 with TRBJ2-3, with D hard to call. The CDR3 has 13 amino acids. V was pared by 0 bases and J by 5 bases, with 7 bases between. Germline lookup yields CDR1 SGHRS and CDR2 YFSETQ. The CDR3 loop is CASSLGALDTQYF. CDR3 nucleotides: TGCGCCAGCAGCTTGGGGGCCCTAGATACGCAGTATTTT.

The rearrangement links TRBV10-3 to TRBJ2-1; 7 positions agree with TRBD2. Trimming at V came to 4 bases and at J to 6 bases, leaving 6 bases not matched to a gene. Germline V gives CDR1 ENHRY, CDR2 SYGVKD. The CDR3 runs to 14 residues. CDR3 sequence reads: CAISGAGNGNEQFF. CDR3 nucleotide sequence: TGTGCCATCAGTGGAGCGGGAAACGGCAATGAGCAGTTCTTC.

This clone has just one count. The chain joins TRBV7-9 to TRBJ2-1; tentatively, D is TRBD2 (6 bases). V lost 9 bases, J lost 15 bases, and 21 bases lay in between. The CDR3 length is 12 residues. The germline CDR1 and CDR2 sequences are SEHNR and FQNEAQ (reference sequence). The CDR3 sequence is CASDLLGLEGFF. The CDR3, as DNA: TGTGCCAGTGACCTACTGGGACTTGAGGGGTTCTTC.

The table lists this clone with a count of one. V usage is TRBV7-9 and J usage is TRBJ1-2; tentatively, D is TRBD1 (6 bases). Trimming took off 5 bases at V and 5 bases at J, with 21 bases between the two ends. The CDR3 extends over 16 amino acids. Germline CDR1 is SEHNR and CDR2 is FQNEAQ (reference sequence). Written as DNA, the CDR3 is TGTGCCAGCAGCGCAAAGTTTGTCACAGGGATATATGGCTACACCTTC. Protein: CASSAKFVTGIYGYTF.